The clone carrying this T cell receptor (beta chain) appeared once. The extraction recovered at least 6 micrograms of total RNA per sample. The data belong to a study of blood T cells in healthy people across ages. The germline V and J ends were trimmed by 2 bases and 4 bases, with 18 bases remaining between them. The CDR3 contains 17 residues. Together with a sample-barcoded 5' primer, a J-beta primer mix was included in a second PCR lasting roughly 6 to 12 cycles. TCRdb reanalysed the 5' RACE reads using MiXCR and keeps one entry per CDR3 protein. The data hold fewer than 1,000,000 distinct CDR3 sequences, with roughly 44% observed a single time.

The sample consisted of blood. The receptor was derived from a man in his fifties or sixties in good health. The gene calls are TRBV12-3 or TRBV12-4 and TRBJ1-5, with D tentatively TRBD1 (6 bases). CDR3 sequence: CASSLLIGQNLNQPQHF. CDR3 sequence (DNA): TGTGCCAGCAGTTTATTAATCGGACAGAACCTAAATCAGCCCCAGCATTTT.